The source of this T cell receptor beta chain is a study of blood T cell repertoires in COVID-19 (dated by TCRdb to 2019 to 2021). Study-wide context: Samples covering the acute and convalescent phases of COVID-19 were provided by collaborators in the United States, Italy and Spain. The prospective study material was composed of cDNA or gDNA derived from T cells, B-cell-depleted T cells, or PBMCs. Deeply sampled blood TCRbeta repertoires from subjects exposed to, actively infected with, or recovered from COVID-19 were included in the dataset. The repertoires were released in a freely available public database meant as a resource for research on the immune response to SARS-CoV-2. The samples were drawn from the first 160 participants of the ongoing ImmuneRACE study and from 1,254 subjects provided by 6 global collaborators. Nearly every sample came with metadata listing a de-identified subject ID, COVID-19 status, age in years and sex. HLA class I and class II types, where available, came from metadata supplied by the sample provider rather than from assay-based typing. Results the study describes overall, beyond this receptor: Clinical and demographic metadata were provided uncurated, with the amount varying by source and participant.

Enrolling through a virtual design, the prospective study's participants ranged in age from about 18 to 100 years and lived across 24 United States geographic areas. To assign participants to cohorts, the prospective study relied on clinical history that participants themselves reported in a screening survey and a study questionnaire. A participant counted as exposed if, within 2 weeks of entering the study, that participant had been in contact with someone who had a PCR-confirmed or clinician-diagnosed COVID-19 case. Mobile phlebotomists in the prospective study collected whole blood, serum and a nasopharyngeal or oropharyngeal swab from every participant. Over an approximately 2-month period, participants in the prospective study had the option of providing additional blood draws and questionnaires. Before DNA extraction, prospective study blood samples were shipped either frozen or at room temperature.

The immunoSEQ Assay, a bias-controlled multiplex PCR, was used to amplify TCRbeta CDR3 regions from genomic DNA. The published analysis was carried out like this. The number of nucleated cells in each sample was estimated by amplification of reference gene primers within the assay. To quantify the absolute abundance of each unique TCRbeta CDR3 rearrangement, sequence reads were collapsed and filtered. Productive Simpson clonality was computed per sample as the square root of Simpson's diversity index over productive rearrangements. TCRdb's version of the immuneACCESS table is confined to in-frame rearrangements and falls short of the full clone set. An unresolved V gene accounts for under half of the shortfall where checked; the remainder is of unknown origin. V, J and clone size derive from that table, while D and trimming were established from the DNA sequence. In this sample the table shows around 240,000 clones, 90% of which occur a single time. The ten largest clones represent 0.87% of the sample.

V loses 3 bases at its end and J loses 3 bases; junction bases beyond the gene matches: 10. CDR1 and CDR2 are drawn from the germline V gene (reference sequence): DFQATT, SNEGSKA. The CDR3 sequence holds 15 residues, the cysteine and phenylalanine included. Of all the DNA, just the CDR3 is kept, 45 bases in frame from base 1. In regard to this clone: There is no known antigen for this receptor. No much larger clone is present one base from it, and per-base qualities are unavailable.

The chain is assembled from TRBV20-1 and TRBJ1-2; the central 7 bases match TRBD1. The TCR originated in a man aged 50-59 years who had been exposed to COVID-19. Material: PBMCs or T cells enriched from blood (not recorded which). The CDR3 region: CSASFRTGLYYGYTF. The DNA sequence follows: TGCAGTGCTAGTTTTCGGACAGGTCTGTACTATGGCTACACCTTC.